This TCR beta chain was captured in a study of shared clonotypes between healthy human individuals. Using approximately 200 ng DNA, tens of thousands of T cell genomes, the sorted-subset replicate PCRs were run. Some clones are missing from TCRdb's copy, which holds only in-frame ones; the method was immunoSEQ multiplex PCR. Seen here are approximately 100,000 clones, over 65% observed once, and the top ten hold roughly 24%. Study-wide results and limits: Estimated richness values were generally larger in naive subsets than in memory subsets. Naive CD4 clonotypes overlapped across a few donors at roughly 5.1%.

Within Nashville, Tennessee resided all donors, each a Caucasian adult. This clone has a single count. What it binds is not known. The CDR3 totals 15 residues. Trimming shortened V by 1 base and J by 3 bases, and 13 bases separated the two germline ends. Germline CDR1 and CDR2: MGHRA and YSYEKL. This rearrangement joins TRBV4-1 to TRBJ2-7, with D possibly called TRBD1 or TRBD2 (5 bases each). This clonotype was obtained from a woman in her twenties or thirties in good health. The sequencing input was memory CD8+ T cells sorted from blood. Indicated subset: CD45RO+ cells pooled with CCR7-negative TemRA cells. CDR3 residues: CASSQAAGTRYEQYF. CDR3 sequence (DNA): TGCGCCAGCAGCCAAGCGGCAGGGACGCGCTACGAGCAGTACTTC.